This T cell receptor (beta chain) comes out of a study of blood T cell repertoires in COVID-19. Sequenced by immunoSEQ multiplex PCR; TCRdb stores in-frame clones only, minus some. Of fewer than 35,000 clones listed, under 85% are singletons. Germline CDR1 and CDR2: KGHSH and LQKENI. The V and J ends lost 6 bases and 5 bases respectively, with 12 bases between them. The CDR3 consists of 13 residues. Sequenced material: peripheral blood. The sequence was collected from a man aged 65-85 years with acute or convalescent COVID-19. The rearrangement uses TRBV18 and TRBJ2-3, with D maybe TRBD1 (6 bases). CDR3 amino acids: CASSLDSGDTQYF. The DNA for the CDR3 is TGTGCCAGCTCGTTGGACAGCGGAGATACGCAGTATTTT.